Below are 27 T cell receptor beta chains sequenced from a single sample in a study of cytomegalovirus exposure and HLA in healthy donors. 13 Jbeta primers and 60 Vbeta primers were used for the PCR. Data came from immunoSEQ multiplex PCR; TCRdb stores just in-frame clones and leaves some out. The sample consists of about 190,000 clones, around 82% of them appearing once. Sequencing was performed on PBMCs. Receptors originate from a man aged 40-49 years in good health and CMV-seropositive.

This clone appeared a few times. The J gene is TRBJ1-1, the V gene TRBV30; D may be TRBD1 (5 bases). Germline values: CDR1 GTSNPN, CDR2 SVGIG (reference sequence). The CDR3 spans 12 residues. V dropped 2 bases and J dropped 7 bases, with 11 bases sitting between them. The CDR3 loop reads CAWSRRGLEAFF. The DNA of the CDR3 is TGTGCCTGGAGTCGACGGGGACTTGAAGCTTTCTTT. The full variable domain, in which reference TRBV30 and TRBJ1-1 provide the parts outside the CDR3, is SQTIHQWPATLVQPVGSPLSLECTVEGTSNPNLYWYRQAAGRGLQLLFYSVGIGQISSEVPQNLSASRPQDRQFILSSKKLLLSDSGFYLCAWSRRGLEAFFGQGTRLTVV.

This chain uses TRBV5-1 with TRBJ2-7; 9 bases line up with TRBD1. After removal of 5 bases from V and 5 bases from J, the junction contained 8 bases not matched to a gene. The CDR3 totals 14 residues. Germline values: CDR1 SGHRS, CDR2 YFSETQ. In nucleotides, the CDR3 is TGCGCCAGCAGGGGCGGGACAGGGTTAGACGAGCAGTACTTC. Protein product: CASRGGTGLDEQYF.

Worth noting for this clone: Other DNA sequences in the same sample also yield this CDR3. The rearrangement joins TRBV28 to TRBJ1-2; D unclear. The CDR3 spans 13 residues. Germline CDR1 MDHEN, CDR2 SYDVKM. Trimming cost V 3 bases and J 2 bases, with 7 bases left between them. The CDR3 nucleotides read TGTGCCAGCAGTTTGACGGGAAACTATGGCTACACCTTC. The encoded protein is CASSLTGNYGYTF.

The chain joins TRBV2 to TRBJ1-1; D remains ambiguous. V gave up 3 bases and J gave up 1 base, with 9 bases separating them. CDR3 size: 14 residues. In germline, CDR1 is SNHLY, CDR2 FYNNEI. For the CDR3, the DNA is TGTGCCAGCAGTGAGTTTAGGAGGAACACTGAAGCTTTCTTT. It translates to CASSEFRRNTEAFF.

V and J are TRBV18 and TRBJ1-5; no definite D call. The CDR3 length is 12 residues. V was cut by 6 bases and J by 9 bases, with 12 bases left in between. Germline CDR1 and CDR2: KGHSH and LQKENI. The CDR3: CASSPIGGPQHF. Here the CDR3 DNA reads TGTGCCAGCTCTCCGATTGGCGGGCCCCAGCATTTT.

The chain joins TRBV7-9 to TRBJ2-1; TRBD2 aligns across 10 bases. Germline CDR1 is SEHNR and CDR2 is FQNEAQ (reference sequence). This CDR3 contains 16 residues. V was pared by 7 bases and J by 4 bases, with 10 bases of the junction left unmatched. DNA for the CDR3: TGTGCCAGCAACCCTTCAGCGGGAGGGAAGTACAATGAGCAGTTCTTC. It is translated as CASNPSAGGKYNEQFF. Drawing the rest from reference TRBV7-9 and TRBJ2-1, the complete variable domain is DTGVSQNPRHKITKRGQNVTFRCDPISEHNRLYWYRQTLGQGPEFLTYFQNEAQLEKSRLLSDRFSAERPKGSFSTLEIQRTEQGDSAMYLCASNPSAGGKYNEQFFGPGTRLTVL.

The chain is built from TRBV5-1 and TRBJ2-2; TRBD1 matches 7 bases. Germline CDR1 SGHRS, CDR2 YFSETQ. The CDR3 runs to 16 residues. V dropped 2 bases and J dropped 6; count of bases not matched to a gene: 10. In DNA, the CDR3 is TGCGCCAGCAGCTTCACAGCTGGTCAGGGGGCCGGGGAGCTGTTTTTT. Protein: CASSFTAGQGAGELFF. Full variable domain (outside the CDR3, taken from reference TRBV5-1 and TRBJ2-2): KAGVTQTPRYLIKTRGQQVTLSCSPISGHRSVSWYQQTPGQGLQFLFEYFSETQRNKGNFPGRFSGRQFSNSRSEMNVSTLELGDSALYLCASSFTAGQGAGELFFGEGSRLTVL.

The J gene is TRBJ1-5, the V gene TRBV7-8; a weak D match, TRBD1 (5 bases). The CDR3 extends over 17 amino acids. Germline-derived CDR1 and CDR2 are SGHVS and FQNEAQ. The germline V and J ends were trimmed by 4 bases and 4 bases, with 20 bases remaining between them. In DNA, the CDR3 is TGTGCCAGCAGCTCCTACTTGGGACTCCAAGGAAATCAGCCCCAGCATTTT. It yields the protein CASSSYLGLQGNQPQHF. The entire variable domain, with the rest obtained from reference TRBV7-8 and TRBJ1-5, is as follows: GAGVSQSPRYKVAKRGQDVALRCDPISGHVSLFWYQQALGQGPEFLTYFQNEAQLDKSGLPSDRFFAERPEGSVSTLKIQRTQQEDSAVYLCASSSYLGLQGNQPQHFGDGTRLSIL.

CDR3 sequence: CASSSISGRGTGELFF. The CDR3 coding sequence is TGTGCCAGCAGCTCTATTAGCGGGAGAGGGACCGGGGAGCTGTTTTTT. The J gene is TRBJ2-2, the V gene TRBV7-2; 9 bases agree with TRBD2. Germline V lookup: CDR1 SGHTA, CDR2 FQGNSA. Trimming at V came to 4 bases and at J to 5 bases, leaving 8 bases not matched to a gene. The CDR3 is made up of 16 amino acids.

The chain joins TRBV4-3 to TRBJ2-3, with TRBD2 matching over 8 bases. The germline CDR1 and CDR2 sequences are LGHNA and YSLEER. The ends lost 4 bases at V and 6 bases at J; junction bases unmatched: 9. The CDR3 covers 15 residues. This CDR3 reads CASSPRWREADTQYF. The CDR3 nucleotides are TGCGCCAGCAGCCCCCGATGGCGGGAGGCGGATACGCAGTATTTT.

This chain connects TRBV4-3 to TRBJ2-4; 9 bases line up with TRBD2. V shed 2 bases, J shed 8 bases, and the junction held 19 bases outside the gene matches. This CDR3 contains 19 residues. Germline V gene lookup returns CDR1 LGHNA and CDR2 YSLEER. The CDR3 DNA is TGCGCCAGCAGCCAACGTCCCCGGGTTGCGGGAGGGCTCCTAGACATTCAGTACTTC. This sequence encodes CASSQRPRVAGGLLDIQYF.

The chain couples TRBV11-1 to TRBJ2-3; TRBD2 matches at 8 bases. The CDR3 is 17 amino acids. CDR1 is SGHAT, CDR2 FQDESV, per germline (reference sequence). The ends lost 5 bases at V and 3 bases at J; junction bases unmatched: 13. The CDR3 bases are TGTGCCAGCAGCGACCCGCCTTTAGCGGGAACAACAGATACGCAGTATTTT. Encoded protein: CASSDPPLAGTTDTQYF. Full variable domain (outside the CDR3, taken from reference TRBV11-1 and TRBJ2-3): EAEVAQSPRYKITEKSQAVAFWCDPISGHATLYWYRQILGQGPELLVQFQDESVVDDSQLPKDRFSAERLKGVDSTLKIQPAELGDSAMYLCASSDPPLAGTTDTQYFGPGTRLTVL.

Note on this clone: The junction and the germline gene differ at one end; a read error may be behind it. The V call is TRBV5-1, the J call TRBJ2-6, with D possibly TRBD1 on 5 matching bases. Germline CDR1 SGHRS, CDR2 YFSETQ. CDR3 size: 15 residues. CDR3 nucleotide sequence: TGCGCCAGCAGCTTGCCCGGCTCTGGGGCCAACGGCCTGACTTTC. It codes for CASSLPGSGANGLTF.

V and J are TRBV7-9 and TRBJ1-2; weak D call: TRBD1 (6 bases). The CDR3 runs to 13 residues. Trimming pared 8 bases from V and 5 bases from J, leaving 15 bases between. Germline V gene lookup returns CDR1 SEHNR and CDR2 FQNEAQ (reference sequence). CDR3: CASSQTGRYGYTF. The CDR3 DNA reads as TGTGCCAGCTCTCAGACAGGACGTTATGGCTACACCTTC.

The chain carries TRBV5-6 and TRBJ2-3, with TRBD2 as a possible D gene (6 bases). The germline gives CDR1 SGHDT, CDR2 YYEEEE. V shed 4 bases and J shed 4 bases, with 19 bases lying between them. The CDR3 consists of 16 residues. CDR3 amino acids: CASSPVREPFADTQYF. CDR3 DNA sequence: TGTGCCAGCAGCCCCGTCCGGGAGCCCTTCGCAGATACGCAGTATTTT.

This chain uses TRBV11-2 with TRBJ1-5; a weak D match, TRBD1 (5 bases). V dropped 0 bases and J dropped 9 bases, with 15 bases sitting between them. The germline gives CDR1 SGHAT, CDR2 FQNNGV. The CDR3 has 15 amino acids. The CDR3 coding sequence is TGTGCCAGCAGCTTAGATCACGGGGGGTTGCGGCCCCAGCATTTT. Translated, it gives CASSLDHGGLRPQHF. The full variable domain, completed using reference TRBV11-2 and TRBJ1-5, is EAGVAQSPRYKIIEKRQSVAFWCNPISGHATLYWYQQILGQGPKLLIQFQNNGVVDDSQLPKDRFSAERLKGVDSTLKIQPAKLEDSAVYLCASSLDHGGLRPQHFGDGTRLSIL.

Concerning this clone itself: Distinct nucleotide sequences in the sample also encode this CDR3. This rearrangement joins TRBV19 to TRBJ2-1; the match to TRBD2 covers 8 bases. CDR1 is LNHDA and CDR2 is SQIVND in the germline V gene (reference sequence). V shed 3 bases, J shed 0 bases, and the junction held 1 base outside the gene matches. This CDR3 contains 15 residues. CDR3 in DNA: TGTGCCAGTAGTATCAGCGGGAGCTCCTACAATGAGCAGTTCTTC. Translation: CASSISGSSYNEQFF.

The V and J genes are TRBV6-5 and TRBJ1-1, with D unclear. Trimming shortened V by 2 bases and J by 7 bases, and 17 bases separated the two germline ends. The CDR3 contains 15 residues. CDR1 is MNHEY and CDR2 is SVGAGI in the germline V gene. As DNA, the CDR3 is TGTGCCAGCAGTTACGGTAGCCGGCCGTCTCATGAAGCTTTCTTT. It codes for CASSYGSRPSHEAFF.

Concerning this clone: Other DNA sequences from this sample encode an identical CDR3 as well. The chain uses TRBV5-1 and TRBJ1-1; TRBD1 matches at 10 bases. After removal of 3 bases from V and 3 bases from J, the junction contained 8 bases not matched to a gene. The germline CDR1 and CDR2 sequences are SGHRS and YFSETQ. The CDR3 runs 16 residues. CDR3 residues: CASSSNSDRGYTEAFF. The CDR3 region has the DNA TGCGCCAGCAGCTCCAACTCGGACAGGGGGTACACTGAAGCTTTCTTT.

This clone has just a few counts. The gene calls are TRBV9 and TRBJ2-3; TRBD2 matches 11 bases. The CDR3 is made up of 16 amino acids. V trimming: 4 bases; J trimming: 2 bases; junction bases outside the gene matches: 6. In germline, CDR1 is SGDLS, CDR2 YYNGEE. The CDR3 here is CASSLPSGRTTDTQYF. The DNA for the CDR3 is TGTGCCAGCAGCCTGCCTAGCGGGAGGACCACAGATACGCAGTATTTT.

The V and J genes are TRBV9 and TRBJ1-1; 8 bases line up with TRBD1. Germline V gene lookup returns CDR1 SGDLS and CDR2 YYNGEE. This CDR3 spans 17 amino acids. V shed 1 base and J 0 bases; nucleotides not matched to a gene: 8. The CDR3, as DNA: TGTGCCAGCAGCGTAACAGGAACAGGGGGAATGAACACTGAAGCTTTCTTT. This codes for CASSVTGTGGMNTEAFF.

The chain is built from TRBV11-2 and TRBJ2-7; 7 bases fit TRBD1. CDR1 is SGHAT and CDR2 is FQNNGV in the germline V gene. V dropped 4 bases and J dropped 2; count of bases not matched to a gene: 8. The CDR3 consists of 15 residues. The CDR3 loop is CASSSDRDPPYEQYF. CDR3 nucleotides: TGTGCCAGCAGCTCCGACAGGGACCCACCCTACGAGCAGTACTTC.

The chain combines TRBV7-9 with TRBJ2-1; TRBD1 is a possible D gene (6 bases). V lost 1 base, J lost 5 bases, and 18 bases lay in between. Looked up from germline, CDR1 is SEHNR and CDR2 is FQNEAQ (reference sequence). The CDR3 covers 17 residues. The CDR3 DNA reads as TGTGCCAGCAGCTTAGGTACAGGGTCTATGATCCACAATGAGCAGTTCTTC. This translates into CASSLGTGSMIHNEQFF.

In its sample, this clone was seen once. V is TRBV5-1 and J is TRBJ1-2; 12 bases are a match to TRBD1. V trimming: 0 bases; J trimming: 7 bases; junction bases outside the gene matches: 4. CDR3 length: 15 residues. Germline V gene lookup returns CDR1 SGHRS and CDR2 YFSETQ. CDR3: CASSLEGQGAIGYTF. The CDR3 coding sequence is TGCGCCAGCAGCTTGGAGGGACAGGGGGCGATTGGCTACACCTTC.

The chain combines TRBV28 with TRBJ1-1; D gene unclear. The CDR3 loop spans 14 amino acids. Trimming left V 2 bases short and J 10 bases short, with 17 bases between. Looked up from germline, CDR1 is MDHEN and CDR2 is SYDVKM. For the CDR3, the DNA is TGTGCCAGCAGTTTACAACAGAACCCCAATGGAGCTTTCTTT. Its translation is CASSLQQNPNGAFF. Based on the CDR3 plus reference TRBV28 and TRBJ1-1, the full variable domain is DVKVTQSSRYLVKRTGEKVFLECVQDMDHENMFWYRQDPGLGLRLIYFSYDVKMKEKGDIPEGYSVSREKKERFSLILESASTNQTSMYLCASSLQQNPNGAFFGQGTRLTVV.

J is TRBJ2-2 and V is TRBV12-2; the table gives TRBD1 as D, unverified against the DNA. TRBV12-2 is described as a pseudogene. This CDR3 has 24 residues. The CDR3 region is CASRLAGVTDGTGGSGESTGELFF. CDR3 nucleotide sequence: TGTGCAAGTCGCTTAGCGGGGGTCACGGATGGGACAGGGGGCTCGGGAGAGAGCACCGGGGAGCTGTTTTTT.

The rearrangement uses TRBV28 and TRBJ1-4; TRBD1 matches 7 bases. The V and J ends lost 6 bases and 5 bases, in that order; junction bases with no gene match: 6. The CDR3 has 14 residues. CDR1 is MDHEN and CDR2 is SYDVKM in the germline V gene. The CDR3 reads CASRPGQRNEKLFF. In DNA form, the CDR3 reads TGTGCCAGCAGACCGGGACAGAGAAATGAAAAACTGTTTTTT.